The 22 T cell receptor beta chains below were found in one sample sequenced in a study of T cell responses to AZD1222 COVID-19 vaccine. Measured with immunoSEQ multiplex PCR; TCRdb has only the in-frame clones, and not every one. This sample has around 96,000 clones, with over 80% found just once. Sequences were derived from peripheral blood, sampled 28 days after the second AZD1222 dose. The receptors stem from an adult who received the AZD1222 COVID-19 vaccine.

This chain uses TRBV7-9 with TRBJ2-5; the D gene is possibly TRBD1 (6 bases). Germline CDR1 reads SEHNR; CDR2 reads FQNEAQ (reference sequence). V lost 3 bases and J lost 4, with 9 bases in between. The CDR3 runs to 13 residues. CDR3 sequence: CASSLQGRETQYF. The CDR3, as DNA: TGTGCCAGCAGCTTGCAGGGGAGAGAGACCCAGTACTTC.

This chain joins TRBV6-2 or TRBV6-3 and TRBJ1-5, with D unresolved. Germline assignment: CDR1 MNHEY and CDR2 SVGEGT. CDR3 length: 17 residues. V gave up 0 bases and J gave up 5 bases, with 17 bases separating them. The CDR3 loop is CASSYSMSRGYDQPQHF. The CDR3 DNA follows: TGTGCCAGCAGTTACTCGATGAGTCGGGGATATGATCAGCCCCAGCATTTT.

In its sample, this clone is medium-sized (0.01 to 0.1%). This chain uses TRBV6-5 with TRBJ1-5; D is unclear. The V end was cut by 7 bases, the J end by 5 bases, with 15 bases between. Germline V gene sequence: CDR1 MNHEY, CDR2 SVGAGI. The CDR3 is made up of 14 amino acids. The CDR3 bases are TGTGCCAGCAAAAACCCAGGCACCGATCAGCCCCAGCATTTT. Its translation is CASKNPGTDQPQHF.

The chain couples TRBV6-5 to TRBJ2-5; D call uncertain. Looked up from germline, CDR1 is MNHEY and CDR2 is SVGAGI. The length of the CDR3 is 13 residues. V was cut by 5 bases and J by 5 bases, with 12 bases left in between. The chain's CDR3 is CASSLWGWETQYF. CDR3 bases: TGTGCCAGCAGTCTCTGGGGTTGGGAGACCCAGTACTTC.

This rearrangement joins TRBV20-1 to TRBJ2-2; D unclear. The CDR3 consists of 11 residues. The V gene's germline CDR1 is DFQATT and CDR2 SNEGSKA (reference sequence). The germline V and J ends were trimmed by 6 bases and 7 bases, with 9 bases remaining between them. In DNA, the CDR3 is TGCAGTGCCCCCCGGATCGGGGAGCTGTTTTTT. It translates to CSAPRIGELFF.

This sequence joins TRBV6-2 or TRBV6-3 and TRBJ1-5; D perhaps matches TRBD1 (6 bases). V gave up 0 bases and J gave up 5 bases, with 11 bases separating them. The CDR3 covers 15 residues. Germline CDR1 MNHEY, CDR2 SVGEGT. CDR3: CASSYSGGAYQPQHF. CDR3 nucleotide sequence: TGTGCCAGCAGTTACTCGGGGGGGGCCTATCAGCCCCAGCATTTT.

This rearrangement joins TRBV19 to TRBJ2-5, with TRBD2 matching over 11 bases. The CDR3 has 15 amino acids. V lost 6 bases and J lost 1; bases outside the gene matches: 4. Germline V CDR1 and CDR2: LNHDA, SQIVND (reference sequence). The DNA of the CDR3 is TGTGCCAGTAGCGGGACTAGCGGCTCCCAAGAGACCCAGTACTTC. This gives the protein CASSGTSGSQETQYF.

The chain joins TRBV15 to TRBJ1-2; 9 nucleotides match TRBD1. Looked up from germline, CDR1 is LNHNV and CDR2 is YYDKDF (reference sequence). This CDR3 contains 16 residues. V trimming: 8 bases; J trimming: 0 bases; junction bases outside the gene matches: 10. In DNA form, the CDR3 reads TGTGCCACCTACGACGGGACAGGGTTAGCTAACTATGGCTACACCTTC. Residues: CATYDGTGLANYGYTF.

The CDR3 nucleotides read TGTGCCACCAGCAGCCATGACAGTGGAGCGGGGTGGGAGCAGTACTTC. Translating gives CATSSHDSGAGWEQYF. This chain uses TRBV15 with TRBJ2-7; 7 bases match TRBD2. The CDR3 sequence is 16 residues long. V was clipped by 3 bases and J by 7 bases; unmatched bases: 15. CDR1 LNHNV and CDR2 YYDKDF come from the germline V gene (reference sequence). Using reference TRBV15 and TRBJ2-7 for the parts outside the CDR3, the full variable domain is DAMVIQNPRYQVTQFGKPVTLSCSQTLNHNVMYWYQQKSSQAPKLLFHYYDKDFNNEADTPDNFQSRRPNTSFCFLDIRSPGLGDTAMYLCATSSHDSGAGWEQYFGPGTRLTVT.

This clone is a singleton in its sample. V usage is TRBV5-1 and J usage is TRBJ2-5, with TRBD2 matching 7 bases. The CDR3 loop spans 14 amino acids. CDR1 and CDR2 (germline): SGHRS, YFSETQ. Germline trimming cut 6 bases from V and 5 bases from J; bases unmatched to any gene: 10. The CDR3 nucleotides are TGCGCCAGCAAAGTTGCAGCGGGACCGGAGACCCAGTACTTC. It specifies CASKVAAGPETQYF.

V and J are TRBV7-9 and TRBJ2-5; D is undetermined. Germline V gene lookup returns CDR1 SEHNR and CDR2 FQNEAQ (reference sequence). V was shortened by 2 bases and J by 3 bases, with 10 bases between the two germline ends. The CDR3 spans 14 residues. CDR3 sequence reads: CASSLSWQEETQYF. Written as DNA, the CDR3 is TGTGCCAGCAGCTTATCGTGGCAGGAAGAGACCCAGTACTTC.

The chain has TRBV11-3 and TRBJ2-2; D may be TRBD2 (6 bases). The CDR3 has 17 residues. The germline V gene encodes CDR1 SGHNT and CDR2 YENEEA. V was shortened by 4 bases and J by 0 bases, with 15 bases between the two germline ends. The CDR3 loop reads CASSSIFGGANTGELFF. For the CDR3, the DNA is TGTGCCAGCAGCTCCATATTCGGGGGAGCGAACACCGGGGAGCTGTTTTTT.

The V call is TRBV4-1, the J call TRBJ2-5, with D perhaps assigned TRBD1 or TRBD2 (5 bases each). In germline, CDR1 is MGHRA, CDR2 YSYEKL. Between the trimmed V and J ends, which lost 5 bases and 0 bases, there was a span of 10 bases. The CDR3 loop spans 14 amino acids. CDR3 nucleotide sequence: TGCGCCAGCAGCGGGACCGATCACCAAGAGACCCAGTACTTC. This encodes CASSGTDHQETQYF.

This clone came up once. The chain uses TRBV13 and TRBJ1-6; D call uncertain. Germline lookup yields CDR1 PRHDT and CDR2 FYEKMQ (reference sequence). This CDR3 comprises 17 residues. Trimming stripped 2 bases from V and 8 bases from J, with 19 bases between. This CDR3 is CASSLSMPFGRDSPLHF. CDR3 in DNA: TGTGCCAGCAGCTTAAGCATGCCCTTCGGAAGGGATTCACCCCTCCACTTT.

The rearrangement joins TRBV7-8 to TRBJ2-1; 10 bases line up with TRBD2. Germline V gives CDR1 SGHVS, CDR2 FQNEAQ. V lost 3 bases and J lost 5; bases outside the gene matches: 4. CDR3 size: 15 residues. The CDR3 protein is CASSFRLAGHNEQFF. The CDR3 DNA reads TGTGCCAGCAGCTTTCGACTAGCGGGTCACAATGAGCAGTTCTTC.

The CDR3 sequence is CASYILAAGEGETQYF. CDR3 sequence (DNA): TGTGCCAGTTATATCCTGGCGGCAGGGGAAGGGGAGACCCAGTACTTC. This chain connects TRBV19 to TRBJ2-5; TRBD1 might be the D (6 bases). In germline, CDR1 is LNHDA, CDR2 SQIVND (reference sequence). The CDR3 runs 16 residues. The V end lost 8 bases, the J end lost 5 bases, and 24 bases lay between the germline ends.

As for this clone: One end of the junction does not line up with germline, which may come from a read error. The CDR3 nucleotides read TGTGCCACCAGCAGAGACTACTTGACAGGCCCCCAAGGCTTT. Translated, it gives CATSRDYLTGPQGF. The chain joins TRBV15 to TRBJ1-6; weak D call: TRBD1 (6 bases). Looked up from germline, CDR1 is LNHNV and CDR2 is YYDKDF (reference sequence). This CDR3 has 14 residues.

V usage is TRBV2 and J usage is TRBJ2-6; a weak D match, TRBD1 (6 bases). This CDR3 region has 17 residues. Per germline, CDR1 SNHLY and CDR2 FYNNEI. V dropped 6 bases and J dropped 1 base, with 16 bases sitting between them. Here the CDR3 DNA reads TGTGCCAGCAGCCACCAGGGGCTCCTGTCTGGGGCCAACGTCCTGACTTTC. This sequence encodes CASSHQGLLSGANVLTF.

This chain uses TRBV6-6 with TRBJ2-7; D tentatively fits TRBD1 or TRBD2 (6 bases each). CDR1 is MNHNY, CDR2 SVGAGI, per germline (reference sequence). The CDR3 runs 16 residues. Trimming shortened V by 6 bases and J by 0 bases, and 18 bases separated the two germline ends. The CDR3 sequence: CASSRTGGLGSYEQYF. In DNA form, the CDR3 reads TGTGCCAGCAGCCGAACTGGGGGGCTCGGCTCCTACGAGCAGTACTTC.

The rearrangement joins TRBV27 to TRBJ2-5; D gene uncertain. The CDR3 length is 14 residues. The V and J ends lost 0 bases and 7 bases respectively, with 12 bases between them. Germline lookup yields CDR1 MNHEY and CDR2 SMNVEV (reference sequence). In nucleotides, the CDR3 is TGTGCCAGCAGTTTATCTGGCAACCCGCGGACCCAGTACTTC. Protein: CASSLSGNPRTQYF.

The chain couples TRBV6-5 to TRBJ2-7; 7 bases agree with TRBD2. The ends lost 5 bases at V and 0 bases at J; junction bases unmatched: 7. Germline lookup yields CDR1 MNHEY and CDR2 SVGAGI. The length of the CDR3 is 15 residues. The CDR3 protein is CASSHRDYPSYEQYF. The CDR3 DNA reads as TGTGCCAGCAGTCACCGGGACTACCCCTCCTACGAGCAGTACTTC.

This clone has a single count. This sequence joins TRBV7-9 and TRBJ1-1, with 9 bases identical to TRBD1. Germline V gene sequence: CDR1 SEHNR, CDR2 FQNEAQ (reference sequence). The V gene end was trimmed by 6 bases and the J gene end by 5 bases; junction bases not matched to a gene: 10. This CDR3 is built from 15 residues. The CDR3 is CASRPKQGARTEAFF. In DNA, the CDR3 is TGTGCCAGCAGACCAAAACAGGGGGCGCGTACTGAAGCTTTCTTT.